This T cell receptor (beta chain) was obtained from a study of T cells in Graves' hyperthyroidism and ophthalmopathy. TCR beta CDR3 regions were amplified from RNA. Researchers ran a first-round RT-PCR on the TCR CDR3 using the HTBI primer set. TCRdb re-derived calls from the multiplex PCR reads in MiXCR, one entry per CDR3 protein. The sample lists fewer than 750,000 distinct CDR3 sequences; around 13% were seen once. This CDR3 is built from 12 residues. The germline CDR1 and CDR2 sequences are SQVTM and ANQGSEA. V lost 4 bases to trimming and J lost 5 bases, with 8 bases between them. The chain employs TRBV29-1 and TRBJ2-2; no clear D gene. The sample taken for sequencing was blood. The sequence came from a woman between 45 and 60 years old with Graves' ophthalmopathy. The CDR3 here is CSVGGKTGELFF. The CDR3 DNA follows: TGCAGCGTTGGGGGTAAAACCGGGGAGCTGTTTTTT.